The next 23 T cell receptor beta chains were all read from a single sample in a study of cytomegalovirus exposure and HLA in healthy donors. PCR employed 60 Vbeta and 13 Jbeta primers. The data were produced by immunoSEQ multiplex PCR, yet TCRdb's version contains in-frame clones alone and is incomplete. The profile shows about 200,000 clones, around 77% of them singletons. Sequenced material: PBMCs. The receptors shown here come from a woman aged 25-40 years in good health and CMV-seronegative.

V gene TRBV11-2 combines with J gene TRBJ1-2; D is uncertain. The CDR3 totals 11 residues. Germline V gene data show CDR1 as SGHAT and CDR2 as FQNNGV. The germline V and J ends were trimmed by 6 bases and 8 bases, with 10 bases remaining between them. The CDR3 reads CASRGGVGYTF. As DNA, the CDR3 is TGTGCCAGCAGAGGTGGAGTGGGCTACACCTTC.

This chain joins TRBV14 and TRBJ2-5, with D tentatively TRBD2 (5 bases). CDR1 is SGHDN, CDR2 FVKESK, per germline. Trimming shortened V by 3 bases and J by 2 bases, and 13 bases separated the two germline ends. This CDR3 spans 15 amino acids. The CDR3 region is CASSQVREGQETQYF. As DNA, the CDR3 is TGTGCCAGCAGCCAGGTACGGGAAGGACAAGAGACCCAGTACTTC.

This clone was seen more than once but under ten times. The sample carries other DNA sequences with the same CDR3. The chain carries TRBV6-5 and TRBJ2-1; D may be TRBD2 (6 bases). Germline values: CDR1 MNHEY, CDR2 SVGAGI. Trimming took 3 bases from V and 10 from J, leaving 7 bases between them. There are 11 residues in the CDR3. The CDR3 region is CASSYGGEQFF. In nucleotides, the CDR3 is TGTGCCAGCAGTTATGGAGGGGAGCAGTTCTTC.

The genes are TRBV5-1 and TRBJ1-2, with TRBD1 matching over 8 bases. Germline V CDR1 and CDR2: SGHRS, YFSETQ. V lost 0 bases, J lost 2 bases, and 6 bases stayed unmatched. CDR3 size: 16 residues. The CDR3 here is CASSLGQGRSNYGYTF. DNA of the CDR3: TGCGCCAGCAGCTTGGGACAGGGGAGGTCAAACTATGGCTACACCTTC.

The gene calls are TRBV30 and TRBJ2-3, with 7 nucleotides matching TRBD2. The CDR3 consists of 14 residues. Germline V gene data show CDR1 as GTSNPN and CDR2 as SVGIG (reference sequence). V lost 5 bases and J lost 0; bases outside the gene matches: 5. The chain's CDR3 is CAWGGELSTDTQYF. The CDR3 DNA sequence: TGTGCCTGGGGGGGGGAGTTAAGCACAGATACGCAGTATTTT. Based on the CDR3 plus reference TRBV30 and TRBJ2-3, the full variable domain is SQTIHQWPATLVQPVGSPLSLECTVEGTSNPNLYWYRQAAGRGLQLLFYSVGIGQISSEVPQNLSASRPQDRQFILSSKKLLLSDSGFYLCAWGGELSTDTQYFGPGTRLTVL.

The rearrangement joins TRBV10-3 to TRBJ2-7; 9 positions match TRBD2. V was pared by 3 bases and J by 1 base, with 4 bases of the junction left unmatched. This CDR3 spans 15 amino acids. The germline gives CDR1 ENHRY, CDR2 SYGVKD. The CDR3 loop is CAISETAGGSYEQYF. Written as DNA, the CDR3 is TGTGCCATCAGTGAAACAGCGGGGGGTTCCTACGAGCAGTACTTC.

CDR3 loop: CASTATSGGVSYEQYF. The DNA of the CDR3 is TGTGCCAGCACCGCGACTAGCGGGGGGGTCTCCTACGAGCAGTACTTC. This rearrangement joins TRBV2 to TRBJ2-7, with 14 bases aligning to TRBD2. The V and J ends lost 7 bases and 0 bases, in that order; junction bases with no gene match: 5. The germline V gene has CDR1 SNHLY and CDR2 FYNNEI. The CDR3 contains 16 residues.

This clone showed up just a few times. The DNA for the CDR3 is TGTGCCAGCAGCTTAGGTCAGGTGAATACGCAGTATTTT. Its protein product is CASSLGQVNTQYF. The V gene is TRBV11-2, the J gene TRBJ2-3; D not certain. Germline V gives CDR1 SGHAT, CDR2 FQNNGV. CDR3 length: 13 residues. The V gene lost 1 base and the J gene lost 7 bases, with 9 bases spanning the gap.

This clone was observed once. The chain joins TRBV6-6 to TRBJ2-1, with 8 bases fitting TRBD2. CDR1 is MNHNY and CDR2 is SVGAGI in the germline V gene (reference sequence). V dropped 2 bases and J dropped 3; count of bases not matched to a gene: 6. The CDR3 has 16 residues. CDR3 nucleotides: TGTGCCAGCAGTTACGAGACTAGCGCGTACTACAATGAGCAGTTCTTC. Its protein is CASSYETSAYYNEQFF.

This clone was seen more than once but under ten times. V gene TRBV9 combines with J gene TRBJ1-2; 7 nucleotides agree with TRBD1. Trimming took 3 bases from V and 7 from J; bases not matched to a gene: 6. Germline loops: CDR1 SGDLS, CDR2 YYNGEE. The CDR3 is made up of 13 amino acids. CDR3 amino acids: CASSEQGTGGYTF. The DNA for the CDR3 is TGTGCCAGCAGCGAACAGGGGACTGGTGGCTACACCTTC.

The chain is built from TRBV28 and TRBJ2-1, with TRBD2 identical over 14 bases. With 3 bases clipped from V and 1 base from J, the junction kept 5 bases outside the gene matches. The CDR3 spans 18 residues. Germline V gene lookup returns CDR1 MDHEN and CDR2 SYDVKM. CDR3 bases: TGTGCCAGCAGTTTGGGACTAGCGGGAGAAAGATCCTACAATGAGCAGTTCTTC. It translates to CASSLGLAGERSYNEQFF. Variable domain in full (rest from reference TRBV28 and TRBJ2-1): DVKVTQSSRYLVKRTGEKVFLECVQDMDHENMFWYRQDPGLGLRLIYFSYDVKMKEKGDIPEGYSVSREKKERFSLILESASTNQTSMYLCASSLGLAGERSYNEQFFGPGTRLTVL.

This clone was observed a single time. The rearrangement links TRBV6-5 to TRBJ1-2, with a tentative D call TRBD1 (5 bases). This CDR3 region has 14 residues. Between the trimmed V and J ends, which lost 1 base and 6 bases, there was a span of 12 bases. The V gene's germline CDR1 is MNHEY and CDR2 SVGAGI. The CDR3 sequence: CASSYFPGRDGYTF. CDR3 nucleotides: TGTGCCAGCAGTTACTTTCCAGGGCGAGATGGCTACACCTTC.

The rearrangement links TRBV5-1 to TRBJ1-4; TRBD1 agrees at 8 bases. This CDR3 has 16 residues. Germline lookup yields CDR1 SGHRS and CDR2 YFSETQ. V lost 1 base to trimming and J lost 2 bases; unmatched junction nucleotides: 4. CDR3 nucleotides: TGCGCCAGCAGCTTGCAGTGGACAGGGACTAATGAAAAACTGTTTTTT. It specifies CASSLQWTGTNEKLFF.

In DNA, the CDR3 is TGTGCCAGCTCACCACCCGGGGGGCTCGCCTCGGAGACCCAGTACTTC. Translation gives CASSPPGGLASETQYF. This chain uses TRBV18 with TRBJ2-5; D might be TRBD2 (7 bases). This CDR3 spans 16 amino acids. Germline V gene sequence: CDR1 KGHSH, CDR2 LQKENI. Trimming left V 0 bases short and J 5 bases short, with 16 bases between.

V is TRBV11-3 and J is TRBJ2-3; possibly TRBD1 for D (6 bases). Germline CDR1 reads SGHNT; CDR2 reads YENEEA. V lost 0 bases and J 2 bases, leaving 15 bases between the germline ends. This CDR3 region has 17 residues. The CDR3 loop is CASSLDFGGHITDTQYF. The CDR3 nucleotides read TGTGCCAGCAGCTTAGATTTTGGGGGACACATCACAGATACGCAGTATTTT.

The CDR3 region is CASSARIQGKNTEAFF. The CDR3 nucleotides are TGTGCCAGCAGCGCGCGAATACAGGGGAAGAACACTGAAGCTTTCTTT. The chain links TRBV16 to TRBJ1-1, with 7 bases identical to TRBD1. The ends lost 5 bases at V and 1 base at J; junction bases unmatched: 10. Per germline, CDR1 KGHSY and CDR2 FQNENV. The CDR3 covers 16 residues. The complete variable domain, with remaining parts taken from reference TRBV16 and TRBJ1-1, reads GEEVAQTPKHLVRGEGQKAKLYCAPIKGHSYVFWYQQVLKNEFKFLISFQNENVFDETGMPKERFSAKCLPNSPCSLEIQATKLEDSAVYFCASSARIQGKNTEAFFGQGTRLTVV.

V gene TRBV6-1 combines with J gene TRBJ1-1, with D possibly matching TRBD1 (5 bases). There are 15 residues in the CDR3. Trimming removed 6 bases at V and 3 bases at J, with 17 bases between. Looked up from germline, CDR1 is MNHNS and CDR2 is SASEGT. The CDR3 coding sequence is TGTGCCAGCAGCCCATATTCGGGGGTCTACACTGAAGCTTTCTTT. Its translation is CASSPYSGVYTEAFF.

This chain connects TRBV27 to TRBJ2-1; D is perhaps TRBD1 (6 bases). CDR3 length: 14 residues. Germline CDR1 is MNHEY and CDR2 is SMNVEV (reference sequence). V was pared by 5 bases and J by 3 bases, with 11 bases between. For the CDR3, the DNA is TGTGCCAGCAGTGCCCAGGACAGCTACAATGAGCAGTTCTTC. Translation: CASSAQDSYNEQFF.

The J gene is TRBJ1-2, the V gene TRBV28; 7 positions match TRBD1. Germline loops: CDR1 MDHEN, CDR2 SYDVKM. This CDR3 region has 15 residues. The J segment lost 4 bases and the V segment lost 4 bases, leaving 9 bases of the junction unmatched. The CDR3 loop reads CASSSHTGVGYGYTF. Written as DNA, the CDR3 is TGTGCCAGCAGTTCCCACACAGGGGTGGGCTATGGCTACACCTTC.

This clone has just a few counts. The V call is TRBV9, the J call TRBJ1-2; D remains unclear. In germline, CDR1 is SGDLS, CDR2 YYNGEE. The CDR3 sequence is 12 residues long. V was clipped by 6 bases and J by 6 bases, with 12 bases between them. CDR3 in amino acids: CASTDEGHGYTF. The CDR3 DNA reads TGTGCCAGCACGGACGAGGGTCATGGCTACACCTTC.

The chain combines TRBV5-5 with TRBJ2-7; a possible D gene is TRBD1 (6 bases). The CDR3 is 16 residues long. V lost 6 bases, J lost 0 bases, and 19 bases lay in between. The V gene's germline CDR1 is SGHKS and CDR2 YYEKEE (reference sequence). CDR3 sequence: CASNPSKGVFSYEQYF. For the CDR3, the DNA is TGTGCCAGCAACCCCTCGAAGGGGGTTTTCTCCTACGAGCAGTACTTC.

The chain has TRBV15 and TRBJ2-7, with 7 bases identical to TRBD1. The junction had 2 bases not matched to a gene; V was cut back by 1 base and J by 5 bases. The CDR3 is 13 amino acids. Germline CDR1 LNHNV, CDR2 YYDKDF (reference sequence). The CDR3 bases are TGTGCCACCAGCAGAGGACAGGGAGACGAGCAGTACTTC. It specifies CATSRGQGDEQYF.

The J gene is TRBJ2-1, the V gene TRBV5-4; possibly TRBD2 for D (5 bases). This CDR3 has 16 residues. CDR1 and CDR2 from the germline V gene are SGHNT and YYREEE (reference sequence). V lost 4 bases and J lost 8, with 22 bases in between. The CDR3 sequence is CASSPRSGPPGDEQFF. CDR3 DNA sequence: TGTGCCAGCAGCCCCCGGAGCGGACCCCCCGGCGATGAGCAGTTCTTC. Full variable domain (remainder filled in from reference TRBV5-4 and TRBJ2-1): ETGVTQSPTHLIKTRGQQVTLRCSSQSGHNTVSWYQQALGQGPQFIFQYYREEENGRGNFPPRFSGLQFPNYSSELNVNALELDDSALYLCASSPRSGPPGDEQFFGPGTRLTVL.